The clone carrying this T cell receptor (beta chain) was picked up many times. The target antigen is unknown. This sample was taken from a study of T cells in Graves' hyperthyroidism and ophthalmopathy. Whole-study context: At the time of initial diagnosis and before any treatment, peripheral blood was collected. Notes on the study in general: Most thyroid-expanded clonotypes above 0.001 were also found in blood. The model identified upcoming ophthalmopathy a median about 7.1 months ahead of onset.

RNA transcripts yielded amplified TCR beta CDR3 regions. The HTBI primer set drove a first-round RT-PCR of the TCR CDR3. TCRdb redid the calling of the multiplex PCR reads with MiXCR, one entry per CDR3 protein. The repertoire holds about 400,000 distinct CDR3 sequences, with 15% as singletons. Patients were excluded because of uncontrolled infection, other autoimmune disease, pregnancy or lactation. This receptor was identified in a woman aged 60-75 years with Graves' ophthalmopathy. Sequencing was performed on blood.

CDR3 residues: CASSSDPTGGGNEQFF. Written as DNA, the CDR3 is TGTGCCAGCTCCTCCGACCCCACGGGAGGGGGCAATGAGCAGTTCTTC. The V gene is TRBV3-1, the J gene TRBJ2-1; 8 bases map to TRBD2. Germline V gene sequence: CDR1 LGHDT, CDR2 YNNKEL (reference sequence). With 8 bases clipped from V and 6 bases from J, the junction kept 15 bases outside the gene matches. The CDR3 sequence is 16 residues long.